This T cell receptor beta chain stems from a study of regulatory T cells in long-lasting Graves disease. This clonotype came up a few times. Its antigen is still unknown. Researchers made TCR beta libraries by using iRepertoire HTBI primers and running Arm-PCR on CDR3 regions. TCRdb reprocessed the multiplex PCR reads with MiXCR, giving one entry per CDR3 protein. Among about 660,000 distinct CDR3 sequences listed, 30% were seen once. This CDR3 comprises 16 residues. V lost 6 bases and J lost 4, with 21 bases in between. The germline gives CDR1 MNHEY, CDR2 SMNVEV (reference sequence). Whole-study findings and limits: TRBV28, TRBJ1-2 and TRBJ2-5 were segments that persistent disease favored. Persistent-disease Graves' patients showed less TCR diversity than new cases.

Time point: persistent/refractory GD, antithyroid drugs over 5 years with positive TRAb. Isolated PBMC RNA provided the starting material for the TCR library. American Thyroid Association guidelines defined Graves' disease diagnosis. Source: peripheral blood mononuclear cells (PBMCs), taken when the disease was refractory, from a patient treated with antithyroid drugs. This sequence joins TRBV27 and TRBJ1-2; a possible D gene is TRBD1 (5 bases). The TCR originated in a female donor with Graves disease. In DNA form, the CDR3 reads TGTGCCAGCAGCCACACACGTGTTCAGGGTTCCTATGGCTACACCTTC. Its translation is CASSHTRVQGSYGYTF.